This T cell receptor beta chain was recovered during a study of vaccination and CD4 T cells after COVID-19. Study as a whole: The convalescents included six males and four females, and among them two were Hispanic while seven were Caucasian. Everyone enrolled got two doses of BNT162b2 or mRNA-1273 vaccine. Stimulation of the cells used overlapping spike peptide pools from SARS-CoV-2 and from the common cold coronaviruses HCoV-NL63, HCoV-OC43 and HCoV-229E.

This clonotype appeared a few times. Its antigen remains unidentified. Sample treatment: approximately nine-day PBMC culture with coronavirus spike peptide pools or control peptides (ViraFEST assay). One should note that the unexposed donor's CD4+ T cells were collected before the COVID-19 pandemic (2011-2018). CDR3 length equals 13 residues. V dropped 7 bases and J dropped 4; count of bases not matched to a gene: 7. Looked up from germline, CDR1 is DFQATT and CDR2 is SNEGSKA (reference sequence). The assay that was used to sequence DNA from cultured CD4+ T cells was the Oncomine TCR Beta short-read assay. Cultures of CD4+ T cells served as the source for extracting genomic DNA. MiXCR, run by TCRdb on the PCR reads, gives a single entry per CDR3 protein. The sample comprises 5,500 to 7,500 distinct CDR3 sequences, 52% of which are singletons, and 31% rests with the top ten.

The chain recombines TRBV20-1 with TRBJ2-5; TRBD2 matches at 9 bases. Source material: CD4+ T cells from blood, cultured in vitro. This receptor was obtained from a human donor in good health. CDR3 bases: TGCAGTGGGAGCGGGAGGACGCCAGAGACCCAGTACTTC. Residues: CSGSGRTPETQYF.